This T cell receptor beta chain was profiled in a study of spatial heterogeneity in lung cancer. Whole-study context: Beta-chain sequences were consistently detected more often than alpha-chain sequences.

Trimming removed 9 bases from V and 0 bases from J, with 21 bases in between. There are 18 residues in the CDR3. The germline CDR1 and CDR2 sequences are LNHDA and SQIVND (reference sequence). This clonotype was detected ten times or more. Sample time point: sample taken at primary tumor resection. Unsorted whole RNA samples from tumor, nontumor lung or frozen PBMC were sequenced. Each CDR3 protein is one row after TCRdb ran MiXCR on the 5' RACE reads. The sample carries about 7,300 distinct CDR3 sequences, about 19% recorded once. V usage is TRBV19 and J usage is TRBJ2-6; D could derive from TRBD1 or TRBD2 (5 bases each). Sequenced material: PBMCs, taken at surgery. This clonotype was obtained from a female donor with early-stage non-small cell lung cancer. Written as DNA, the CDR3 is TGTGCCAGCGCCTCCCGAGGGACGGCGCTCTCTGGGGCCAACGTCCTGACTTTC. Amino acid sequence: CASASRGTALSGANVLTF.